Below are 11 T cell receptor beta chains sequenced from a single sample in a study of blood T cell repertoires in COVID-19. Only in-frame clones appear in the TCRdb table, and some are missing; sequencing was by immunoSEQ multiplex PCR. The sample lists over 200,000 clones; 80% to 90% were seen once. Sequencing used PBMCs or T cells enriched from blood (not recorded which). The receptors shown here come from a woman aged 45-65 years who had recovered from COVID-19.

DNA of the CDR3: TGTGCCAGCAGCTTTTTGGCCGGGACAGGGGGTAGAGGAGCTTTCTTT. Residues: CASSFLAGTGGRGAFF. This sequence joins TRBV7-9 and TRBJ1-1; 11 nucleotides align to TRBD1. CDR3 size: 16 residues. V was clipped by 3 bases and J by 10 bases; unmatched bases: 13. Germline V gives CDR1 SEHNR, CDR2 FQNEAQ (reference sequence).

The V gene is TRBV19, the J gene TRBJ1-5; 10 bases agree with TRBD1. In germline, CDR1 is LNHDA, CDR2 SQIVND (reference sequence). The CDR3 is made up of 16 amino acids. The V segment lost 5 bases and the J segment 2 bases; nucleotides outside the gene matches: 6. CDR3 nucleotide sequence: TGTGCCAGTAGTCCAAGGACAGGGGGACGCAATCAGCCCCAGCATTTT. Its protein product is CASSPRTGGRNQPQHF.

In regard to this clone: The sample carries other DNA sequences with the same CDR3. The chain employs TRBV18 and TRBJ2-1; D perhaps matches TRBD2 (5 bases). The CDR3 has 14 amino acids. Germline V CDR1 and CDR2: KGHSH, LQKENI. The ends were cut back, 0 bases at V and 4 bases at J, with 7 bases in the middle. The CDR3 here is CASSPPGGYNEQFF. CDR3 DNA sequence: TGTGCCAGCTCACCACCAGGAGGTTACAATGAGCAGTTCTTC.

The gene calls are TRBV11-2 and TRBJ1-2; no firm D call. Germline V gives CDR1 SGHAT, CDR2 FQNNGV. The V end was cut by 3 bases, the J end by 5 bases, with 16 bases between. The CDR3 extends over 15 amino acids. The CDR3 loop is CASSFSHLNPYGYTF. For the CDR3, the DNA is TGTGCCAGCAGCTTTTCCCATCTAAACCCTTATGGCTACACCTTC.

The gene calls are TRBV27 and TRBJ1-6; 7 positions agree with TRBD1. J was trimmed by 6 bases and V by 1 base; bases with no gene match: 3. This CDR3 is 15 amino acids long. The germline V gene encodes CDR1 MNHEY and CDR2 SMNVEV (reference sequence). The CDR3, as DNA: TGTGCCAGCAGTTTATGGGCAGGGGGTAATTCACCCCTCCACTTT. It is translated as CASSLWAGGNSPLHF.

The chain is built from TRBV5-1 and TRBJ1-4; D gene unclear. V was clipped by 1 base and J by 4 bases, with 14 bases between them. The germline V gene has CDR1 SGHRS and CDR2 YFSETQ. The CDR3 consists of 16 residues. CDR3 sequence (DNA): TGCGCCAGCAGCTTGCTGGGAGGACGGTATAATGAAAAACTGTTTTTT. Translated: CASSLLGGRYNEKLFF.

The J gene is TRBJ2-1, the V gene TRBV6-5; D is perhaps TRBD2 (6 bases). Trimming shortened V by 8 bases and J by 2 bases, and 10 bases separated the two germline ends. The CDR3 is made up of 13 amino acids. The germline CDR1 and CDR2 sequences are MNHEY and SVGAGI. Here the CDR3 reads CASGDSPYNEQFF. CDR3 sequence (DNA): TGTGCCAGCGGGGACTCCCCCTACAATGAGCAGTTCTTC.

This chain uses TRBV5-6 with TRBJ2-3; D call uncertain. Germline lookup yields CDR1 SGHDT and CDR2 YYEEEE. V dropped 4 bases and J dropped 3 bases, with 9 bases sitting between them. CDR3 length: 13 amino acids. The CDR3 nucleotides are TGTGCCAGCAGCACTCAACTGACAGATACGCAGTATTTT. Translating gives CASSTQLTDTQYF.

J is TRBJ2-2 and V is TRBV28; D gene uncertain. Germline CDR1 reads MDHEN; CDR2 reads SYDVKM. The V end lost 11 bases, the J end lost 1 base, and 5 bases lay between the germline ends. This CDR3 has 11 amino acids. Written as DNA, the CDR3 is TGTGCCTACGGGAACACCGGGGAGCTGTTTTTT. It is translated as CAYGNTGELFF.

The chain carries TRBV3-1 (or the pseudogene TRBV3-2) and TRBJ2-3; D is perhaps TRBD2 (6 bases). Trimming removed 5 bases from V and 4 bases from J, with 13 bases in between. Per the germline V gene, CDR1 is LGHDT and CDR2 is YNNKEL (reference sequence). The CDR3 runs to 14 residues. CDR3 sequence reads: CASSTMPGADTQYF. The DNA for the CDR3 is TGTGCCAGCAGCACGATGCCGGGGGCAGATACGCAGTATTTT.

This clone has just a few counts. The chain recombines TRBV2 with TRBJ2-5; D is perhaps TRBD1 (5 bases). The CDR3 runs to 13 residues. Per germline, CDR1 SNHLY and CDR2 FYNNEI. Trimming left V 8 bases short and J 2 bases short, with 12 bases between. The chain's CDR3 is CASRKGKQETQYF. The CDR3 nucleotides read TGTGCCAGCCGGAAGGGGAAACAAGAGACCCAGTACTTC.